Listed below are T cell receptor beta chains from one sample, sequenced in a study of T cell responses to AZD1222 COVID-19 vaccine. The table came from immunoSEQ multiplex PCR; TCRdb's copy has only in-frame clones and leaves some out. Altogether over 100,000 clones are present, 80% to 85% being singletons, with the ten largest covering 9.4%. The sample was peripheral blood, taken on day 0 of AZD1222 vaccination. These receptors all stem from an adult in good health. Both conserved end residues are part of each CDR3. The D gene is left open where the match is weak. Some rows have no size entry. The others give once, few or many, or a class for an expanded clone.

d_gene	v_gene	abundance	j_gene	CDR3aa	CDR3nt
.	TRBV5-5	.	TRBJ2-7	CASSLRTSGGNEQYF	TGTGCCAGCAGCTTGAGAACGTCTGGGGGAAACGAGCAGTACTTC
TRBD1	TRBV19	.	TRBJ2-2	CASSPRTGHGSGELFF	TGTGCCAGTAGTCCGAGGACAGGGCATGGGTCCGGGGAGCTGTTTTTT
.	TRBV9	few	TRBJ2-1	CASSELAGNPRQPIYNEQFF	TGTGCCAGCAGCGAATTAGCAGGAAATCCAAGACAGCCCATCTACAATGAGCAGTTCTTC
.	TRBV3-1/TRBV3-2	.	TRBJ1-2	CASSSGSYGYTF	TGTGCCAGCAGCTCCGGCAGCTATGGCTACACCTTC
.	TRBV3-1/TRBV3-2	.	TRBJ2-5	CASSQATGRETQYF	TGTGCCAGCAGCCAAGCAACAGGCCGCGAGACCCAGTACTTC
TRBD1	TRBV18	.	TRBJ1-4	CASSNDRDRGEKLFF	TGTGCCAGCTCAAATGACCGGGACAGGGGTGAAAAACTGTTTTTT
.	TRBV7-9	.	TRBJ1-1	CASSLMAGVRSAEAFF	TGTGCCAGCAGCTTGATGGCAGGGGTGAGGAGCGCTGAAGCTTTCTTT
.	TRBV7-9	.	TRBJ1-2	CASSLVGHGYTF	TGTGCCAGCAGCTTAGTGGGTCATGGCTACACCTTC
.	TRBV9	.	TRBJ2-7	CASSDSGDILGQYF	TGTGCCAGCAGTGATTCCGGGGACATCCTTGGGCAGTACTTC
TRBD1	TRBV19	.	TRBJ1-2	CASTLTGDGYTF	TGTGCCAGTACCCTGACAGGGGATGGCTACACCTTC
TRBD1	TRBV5-1	.	TRBJ2-1	CASSPQGAGFDEQFF	TGCGCCAGCAGCCCCCAGGGGGCGGGTTTCGATGAGCAGTTCTTC
.	TRBV2	few	TRBJ1-1	CASSETVTNTEAFF	TGTGCCAGCAGCGAAACAGTAACTAACACTGAAGCTTTCTTT
.	TRBV2	.	TRBJ2-7	CASSYSYEQYF	TGTGCCAGCAGCTACAGCTACGAGCAGTACTTC
TRBD1	TRBV2	few	TRBJ1-4	CASMAGTGNEKLFF	TGTGCCAGCATGGCCGGGACAGGGAATGAAAAACTGTTTTTT
.	TRBV4-1	.	TRBJ1-1	CASTLDTEAFF	TGCGCCAGCACCTTGGACACTGAAGCTTTCTTT
TRBD1	TRBV14	.	TRBJ2-2	CASSQVGARGTGELFF	TGTGCCAGCAGCCAAGTGGGTGCCAGGGGGACCGGGGAGCTGTTTTTT
TRBD2	TRBV7-2	.	TRBJ2-1	CASSPRTSGSLFGFF	TGTGCCAGCAGCCCGAGGACTAGCGGGAGTCTATTTGGGTTCTTC
TRBD1	TRBV6-2/TRBV6-3	.	TRBJ2-7	CASSYGDRSKLGRQYF	TGTGCCAGCAGTTACGGGGACAGGTCCAAGTTGGGGAGGCAGTACTTC
TRBD2	TRBV7-2	.	TRBJ2-3	CASSLGEAGGAIDTQYF	TGTGCCAGCAGCTTAGGCGAAGCGGGAGGGGCGATTGATACGCAGTATTTT
.	TRBV19	.	TRBJ1-1	CASSRGMGEAFF	TGTGCCAGTAGCAGGGGTATGGGTGAAGCTTTCTTT
TRBD1	TRBV30	.	TRBJ1-5	CAWGTGGRPQHF	TGTGCCTGGGGGACAGGGGGTCGGCCCCAGCATTTT
.	TRBV6-5	.	TRBJ1-1	CASSKRGNTEAFF	TGTGCCAGCAGTAAACGGGGGAACACTGAAGCTTTCTTT
.	TRBV11-2	.	TRBJ2-2	CASSVWVSGGELFF	TGTGCCAGCAGCGTCTGGGTCTCTGGAGGGGAGCTGTTTTTT
TRBD1	TRBV7-2	.	TRBJ2-7	CASSLRQGASYEQYF	TGTGCCAGCAGCTTAAGGCAGGGGGCCTCCTACGAGCAGTACTTC
.	TRBV7-2	.	TRBJ2-6	CASSLDSGTGANVLTF	TGTGCCAGCAGCTTGGACAGCGGAACTGGGGCCAACGTCCTGACTTTC
.	TRBV7-9	.	TRBJ1-1	CASSLDIGEEDTEAFF	TGTGCCAGCAGCTTAGATATAGGGGAGGAGGACACTGAAGCTTTCTTT
.	TRBV12-3/TRBV12-4	.	TRBJ2-3	CASSLTGTDTQYF	TGTGCCAGCAGTTTGACAGGCACAGATACGCAGTATTTT
.	TRBV28	.	TRBJ2-3	CASSLIGQGEDTQYF	TGTGCCAGCAGTTTAATAGGGCAGGGAGAAGATACGCAGTATTTT
.	TRBV19	.	TRBJ1-2	CASSKGSWDGYTF	TGTGCCAGTAGTAAGGGGTCGTGGGATGGCTACACCTTC
TRBD2	TRBV2	.	TRBJ2-3	CASSIAGAGTDTQYF	TGTGCCAGCAGTATAGCGGGAGCTGGCACAGATACGCAGTATTTT
.	TRBV7-2	.	TRBJ2-3	CASSPRTGFRTDTQYF	TGTGCCAGCAGCCCGCGGACTGGGTTTCGAACAGATACGCAGTATTTT
.	TRBV6-5	once	TRBJ2-7	CASSSVGTLSYEQYF	TGTGCCAGCAGCTCCGTTGGGACACTCTCCTACGAGCAGTACTTC
TRBD1	TRBV19	.	TRBJ2-1	CASSQGVLLNEQFF	TGTGCCAGCTCACAGGGGGTATTATTGAATGAGCAGTTCTTC
TRBD1	TRBV11-2	few	TRBJ2-5	CASSPGQPQETQYF	TGTGCCAGCAGCCCGGGACAGCCACAAGAGACCCAGTACTTC
TRBD1	TRBV28	.	TRBJ2-7	CASSTGTGVYEQYF	TGTGCCAGCTCCACCGGGACAGGAGTCTACGAGCAGTACTTC
.	TRBV30	once	TRBJ1-4	CAWRSGLIRLFF	TGTGCCTGGCGGTCAGGGCTAATCAGACTGTTTTTT
.	TRBV10-3	.	TRBJ2-7	CAITTQGGNQYF	TGTGCCATCACCACGCAGGGGGGTAACCAGTACTTC
.	TRBV5-8	once	TRBJ1-2	CASSWGVPSNYGYTF	TGTGCCAGCAGCTGGGGGGTACCCAGTAACTATGGCTACACCTTC
.	TRBV24-1	.	TRBJ1-3	CATQDSPGNTIYF	TGTGCCACCCAGGACAGCCCTGGAAACACCATATATTTT
.	TRBV6-1	.	TRBJ1-2	CASSEGILLGYTF	TGTGCCAGCAGTGAAGGAATCCTCTTGGGCTACACCTTC
.	TRBV28	.	TRBJ1-1	CASSGGGRPEAFF	TGTGCCAGCAGTGGGGGAGGGCGTCCTGAAGCTTTCTTT
.	TRBV19	.	TRBJ1-1	CASSPLGVNTEAFF	TGTGCCAGTAGTCCCTTAGGCGTGAACACTGAAGCTTTCTTT
.	TRBV27	.	TRBJ1-2	CASSLVPGLNYGYTF	TGTGCCAGCAGTTTAGTCCCAGGGTTAAACTATGGCTACACCTTC
TRBD2	TRBV28	once	TRBJ2-1	CASSSGTSVYNEQFF	TGTGCCAGCAGTTCCGGGACTAGCGTCTACAATGAGCAGTTCTTC
.	TRBV7-9	.	TRBJ1-6	CASAWGDGSLHF	TGTGCCAGCGCGTGGGGGGATGGTTCCCTCCACTTT
.	TRBV18	.	TRBJ1-2	CASSPPGSVFYGYTF	TGTGCCAGCTCACCCCCCGGGTCCGTATTCTATGGCTACACCTTC
TRBD1	TRBV2	.	TRBJ1-5	CASMMDRGGNQPQHF	TGTGCCAGCATGATGGACAGGGGAGGCAATCAGCCCCAGCATTTT
.	TRBV3-1/TRBV3-2	.	TRBJ1-2	CASSFEWSHGYTF	TGTGCCAGCAGCTTCGAATGGTCGCATGGCTACACCTTC
.	TRBV28	.	TRBJ1-6	CASSGDGAGNNSPLHF	TGTGCCAGCAGCGGGGACGGGGCGGGAAATAATTCACCCCTCCACTTT
.	TRBV3-1/TRBV3-2	.	TRBJ2-4	CASSQENHGAGRNIQYF	TGTGCCAGCAGCCAAGAAAACCACGGGGCGGGGCGGAACATTCAGTACTTC
.	TRBV24-1	.	TRBJ1-5	CATSDLGDASNQPQHF	TGTGCCACCAGTGATTTGGGGGACGCTAGCAATCAGCCCCAGCATTTT
.	TRBV5-1	.	TRBJ2-7	CASSLTSLSEQYF	TGCGCCAGCAGCTTGACTAGTCTCTCCGAGCAGTACTTC
.	TRBV11-2	.	TRBJ2-1	CASSLVPRTDKFF	TGTGCCAGCAGCTTAGTTCCTCGGACTGATAAGTTCTTC
.	TRBV5-1	.	TRBJ2-3	CASSPSRWQGGTDTQYF	TGCGCCAGCAGCCCCTCAAGGTGGCAGGGAGGAACAGATACGCAGTATTTT
.	TRBV5-1	.	TRBJ1-4	CASSLEIRTTNEKLFF	TGCGCCAGCAGCTTGGAAATCAGGACAACTAATGAAAAACTGTTTTTT
.	TRBV19	.	TRBJ1-1	CASTQTSNTEAFF	TGTGCCAGTACCCAGACATCGAACACTGAAGCTTTCTTT
TRBD1	TRBV6-5	.	TRBJ1-6	CASGQGGSPLHF	TGTGCCAGCGGGCAGGGGGGGTCACCCCTCCACTTT
.	TRBV11-2	few	TRBJ1-3	CASSLGGSGNTIYF	TGTGCCAGCAGCTTAGGGGGCTCTGGAAACACCATATATTTT
TRBD1	TRBV10-3	once	TRBJ2-3	CAISTKQGIGTQYF	TGTGCCATCAGTACAAAACAGGGGATCGGTACGCAGTATTTT